The rows below give T cell receptor beta chains drawn from one sample of a study of blood T cells in healthy people across ages. TCRdb used MiXCR to reprocess the 5' RACE reads, holding one entry per CDR3 protein. Here the sample spans 790,000 or so distinct CDR3 sequences, roughly 50% being singletons. The sample was blood. These receptors originate from a man between 35 and 55 years old in good health. CDR3s include the opening cysteine and the closing phenylalanine or tryptophan. A D gene is named only where the DNA matches it firmly. Only part of the rows carry a size: once, few, many, or a class if the clone is expanded.

d_gene: TRBD1
v_gene: TRBV5-1
abundance: few
j_gene: TRBJ1-1
CDR3aa: CASSKEDRANTEAFF
CDR3nt: TGCGCCAGCAGCAAGGAGGACAGGGCCAACACTGAAGCTTTCTTT

d_gene: TRBD1
v_gene: TRBV4-1
abundance: -
j_gene: TRBJ2-7
CDR3aa: CASSRPDREKSYEQYF
CDR3nt: TGCGCCAGCAGCCGACCGGACAGGGAGAAGTCCTACGAGCAGTACTTC

d_gene: TRBD2
v_gene: TRBV14
abundance: -
j_gene: TRBJ2-3
CDR3aa: CATELAGTDTQYF
CDR3nt: TGTGCCACCGAACTAGCGGGAACAGATACGCAGTATTTT

d_gene: -
v_gene: TRBV12-3/TRBV12-4
abundance: many
j_gene: TRBJ2-5
CDR3aa: CASSLQGEQYF
CDR3nt: TGTGCCAGCAGTCTACAGGGTGAGCAGTACTTC

d_gene: TRBD1
v_gene: TRBV15
abundance: -
j_gene: TRBJ2-2
CDR3aa: CATSSLKGTVNTGELFF
CDR3nt: TGTGCCACCAGCTCCCTAAAGGGGACAGTGAACACCGGGGAGCTGTTTTTT

d_gene: -
v_gene: TRBV9
abundance: -
j_gene: TRBJ2-7
CDR3aa: CASSPGGRQGGYEQYF
CDR3nt: TGTGCCAGCAGTCCTGGTGGGCGACAGGGAGGGTACGAGCAGTACTTC

d_gene: -
v_gene: TRBV6-2/TRBV6-3
abundance: -
j_gene: TRBJ2-7
CDR3aa: CASSSVLTGTRYEQYF
CDR3nt: TGTGCCAGCAGTTCTGTACTGACAGGGACTCGCTACGAGCAGTACTTC

d_gene: -
v_gene: TRBV12-3/TRBV12-4
abundance: once
j_gene: TRBJ1-5
CDR3aa: CASSSPPGNQPQHF
CDR3nt: TGTGCCAGCAGTTCCCCCCCGGGGAATCAGCCCCAGCATTTT

d_gene: -
v_gene: TRBV20-1
abundance: few
j_gene: TRBJ1-6
CDR3aa: CSARAGGSPLHF
CDR3nt: TGCAGTGCTAGAGCGGGGGGGTCACCCCTCCACTTT

d_gene: -
v_gene: TRBV6-1
abundance: -
j_gene: TRBJ2-7
CDR3aa: CASSETLREMEYF
CDR3nt: TGTGCCAGCAGTGAGACCCTCCGGGAGATGGAGTACTTC

d_gene: TRBD2
v_gene: TRBV20-1
abundance: few
j_gene: TRBJ2-5
CDR3aa: CSARDDGGRTGETQYF
CDR3nt: TGCAGTGCTAGAGACGATGGCGGGAGAACGGGAGAGACCCAGTACTTC

d_gene: TRBD1
v_gene: TRBV6-5
abundance: -
j_gene: TRBJ2-7
CDR3aa: CASSGRTGLTEQYF
CDR3nt: TGTGCCAGCAGTGGACGGACAGGGTTGACCGAGCAGTACTTC

d_gene: TRBD1
v_gene: TRBV6-2/TRBV6-3
abundance: -
j_gene: TRBJ1-4
CDR3aa: CASSDWTGVEKLFF
CDR3nt: TGTGCCAGCAGTGATTGGACAGGGGTTGAAAAACTGTTTTTT

d_gene: TRBD2
v_gene: TRBV28
abundance: once
j_gene: TRBJ2-5
CDR3aa: CASSPSGRHETQYF
CDR3nt: TGTGCCAGCAGCCCTAGCGGGAGACACGAGACCCAGTACTTC

d_gene: TRBD1
v_gene: TRBV5-1
abundance: few
j_gene: TRBJ2-7
CDR3aa: CASSSYPGQGSEQYF
CDR3nt: TGCGCCAGCAGCTCCTACCCGGGACAGGGTTCCGAGCAGTACTTC

d_gene: -
v_gene: TRBV7-2
abundance: -
j_gene: TRBJ2-5
CDR3aa: CASSLVKGDETQYF
CDR3nt: TGTGCCAGCAGCTTAGTTAAGGGGGACGAGACCCAGTACTTC

d_gene: TRBD2
v_gene: TRBV5-1
abundance: few
j_gene: TRBJ2-5
CDR3aa: CASSPEGRGETQYF
CDR3nt: TGCGCCAGCAGCCCCGAGGGGAGGGGAGAGACCCAGTACTTC

d_gene: -
v_gene: TRBV28
abundance: -
j_gene: TRBJ2-6
CDR3aa: CASTDGGLSGANVLTF
CDR3nt: TGTGCCAGCACCGATGGGGGTCTCTCTGGGGCCAACGTCCTGACTTTC

d_gene: -
v_gene: TRBV3-1
abundance: -
j_gene: TRBJ1-6
CDR3aa: CASSQTPSYDSPLHF
CDR3nt: TGTGCCAGCAGCCAGACCCCCAGCTATGATTCACCCCTCCACTTT

d_gene: -
v_gene: TRBV28
abundance: few
j_gene: TRBJ2-7
CDR3aa: CASTLGVGEQYF
CDR3nt: TGTGCCAGCACCTTGGGGGTCGGCGAGCAGTACTTC

d_gene: -
v_gene: TRBV20-1
abundance: -
j_gene: TRBJ1-2
CDR3aa: CSVKSVPTGPGDYGYTF
CDR3nt: TGCAGTGTTAAGTCCGTTCCAACGGGTCCGGGGGACTATGGCTACACCTTC

d_gene: -
v_gene: TRBV20-1
abundance: -
j_gene: TRBJ1-1
CDR3aa: CSARGTLGAEAFF
CDR3nt: TGCAGTGCTAGAGGGACCCTCGGCGCTGAAGCTTTCTTT

d_gene: TRBD1
v_gene: TRBV9
abundance: -
j_gene: TRBJ2-7
CDR3aa: CASSRTGAIRVGEQYF
CDR3nt: TGTGCCAGCAGCAGGACAGGGGCTATCCGTGTGGGCGAGCAGTACTTC

d_gene: -
v_gene: TRBV4-3
abundance: -
j_gene: TRBJ1-2
CDR3aa: CASSQDMGSGKGYTF
CDR3nt: TGCGCCAGCAGCCAAGATATGGGTTCGGGAAAGGGCTACACCTTC

d_gene: TRBD1
v_gene: TRBV24-1
abundance: -
j_gene: TRBJ1-5
CDR3aa: CATSEADRGFQPQHF
CDR3nt: TGTGCCACCAGTGAGGCGGACAGGGGCTTTCAGCCCCAGCATTTT

d_gene: TRBD2
v_gene: TRBV6-6
abundance: -
j_gene: TRBJ2-5
CDR3aa: CASSGLAQYNEQYF
CDR3nt: TGTGCCAGCAGCGGACTAGCGCAATACAATGAGCAGTACTTC

d_gene: TRBD1
v_gene: TRBV29-1
abundance: -
j_gene: TRBJ2-4
CDR3aa: CSVEARGSRDIQYF
CDR3nt: TGCAGCGTTGAAGCCAGGGGGTCAAGGGACATTCAGTACTTC

d_gene: -
v_gene: TRBV7-2
abundance: many
j_gene: TRBJ2-5
CDR3aa: CASSRTGGVQETQYF
CDR3nt: TGTGCCAGCAGCCGGACAGGAGGGGTCCAAGAGACCCAGTACTTC

d_gene: TRBD2
v_gene: TRBV20-1
abundance: -
j_gene: TRBJ2-7
CDR3aa: CSARTSESYEQYF
CDR3nt: TGCAGTGCCCGGACTAGTGAGAGCTACGAGCAGTACTTC

d_gene: TRBD2
v_gene: TRBV28
abundance: -
j_gene: TRBJ2-4
CDR3aa: CASSFIRDRGTSGRAIIQYF
CDR3nt: TGTGCCAGCAGTTTTATAAGGGATCGGGGGACTAGCGGGAGGGCCATCATTCAGTACTTC

d_gene: TRBD1
v_gene: TRBV2
abundance: -
j_gene: TRBJ2-5
CDR3aa: CASSTDRGPEETQYF
CDR3nt: TGTGCCAGCAGTACCGACAGGGGCCCAGAAGAGACCCAGTACTTC

d_gene: TRBD2
v_gene: TRBV10-3
abundance: many
j_gene: TRBJ2-7
CDR3aa: CAIRGGDREEYEQYF
CDR3nt: TGTGCCATCAGGGGAGGGGACCGAGAAGAATACGAGCAGTACTTC

d_gene: -
v_gene: TRBV20-1
abundance: -
j_gene: TRBJ2-7
CDR3aa: CSARDWRGAAYEQYF
CDR3nt: TGCAGTGCTAGAGATTGGAGGGGGGCGGCCTACGAGCAGTACTTC

d_gene: TRBD2
v_gene: TRBV29-1
abundance: many
j_gene: TRBJ2-5
CDR3aa: CSGTSGSQETQYF
CDR3nt: TGCAGCGGGACTAGCGGCTCTCAAGAGACCCAGTACTTC

d_gene: TRBD2
v_gene: TRBV28
abundance: -
j_gene: TRBJ2-3
CDR3aa: CASSLGLAVGTDTQYF
CDR3nt: TGTGCCAGCAGTTTGGGACTAGCGGTGGGCACAGATACGCAGTATTTT

d_gene: -
v_gene: TRBV20-1
abundance: few
j_gene: TRBJ1-5
CDR3aa: CSARAGDQPQHF
CDR3nt: TGCAGTGCTAGGGCAGGGGATCAGCCCCAGCATTTT

d_gene: -
v_gene: TRBV4-1
abundance: few
j_gene: TRBJ1-4
CDR3aa: CASSQIRGEKLFF
CDR3nt: TGCGCCAGCAGCCAAATAAGGGGTGAAAAACTGTTTTTT

d_gene: TRBD2
v_gene: TRBV10-2
abundance: -
j_gene: TRBJ2-5
CDR3aa: CASSPAGGMETQYF
CDR3nt: TGCGCCAGCAGCCCAGCGGGAGGGATGGAGACCCAGTACTTC

d_gene: -
v_gene: TRBV7-2
abundance: few
j_gene: TRBJ2-2
CDR3aa: CASSSRQSLFF
CDR3nt: TGTGCCAGCAGCTCGCGACAGAGTCTGTTTTTT